The source of this TCR beta chain is a study of cytomegalovirus exposure and HLA in healthy donors. Turning to the study itself: Ancestry clustering placed about 80% of around 400 genotyped donors in the Caucasian-associated cluster.

V gave up 4 bases and J gave up 5 bases; unmatched junction bases: 2. CDR1 and CDR2 (germline): MNHEY, SVGAGI. The CDR3 contains 13 residues. The PCR had 60 Vbeta and 13 Jbeta primers. TCRdb's table, derived via immunoSEQ multiplex PCR, lists solely in-frame clones and lacks some. This table holds fewer than 200,000 clones, 77% found once. Concerning this clone itself: What it recognizes is unknown.

Overall study findings and caveats: It was assumed in the presence/absence analyses that sequencing depth was roughly uniform across donors. As immune exposure information, only CMV serostatus was available. Accounts indicate the classifier identified cytomegalovirus status with strong specificity and sensitivity.

The sequenced sample consisted of PBMCs. This receptor was taken from a woman between 40 and 50 years old in good health and CMV-seropositive. V and J are TRBV6-5 and TRBJ2-1; 7 nucleotides match TRBD1. CDR3 sequence: CASSSGQNNEQFF. The CDR3 bases are TGTGCCAGCAGTTCGGGACAGAACAATGAGCAGTTCTTC.